This entry concerns a single T cell receptor (beta chain). The antigen remains unidentified. The source of the sample is a study of OX40 agonist ivuxolimab in advanced cancers. Study summary: The dose of intravenous ivuxolimab that patients received every 2 weeks ranged from 0.01 to 10 mg/kg.

General study results and limits: In general, CD8+ T cells held more expanded clones than CD4+ did, on average. Nonresponders included some who also had low normalized T-cell clonal expansion.

Measured with immunoSEQ multiplex PCR; TCRdb has only the in-frame clones, and not every one. The table has some 70,000 clones, just over 90% seen once; the top ten hold about 2%. The TCR originated in an adult with an advanced solid tumor such as melanoma, head and neck, liver or kidney cancer. The specimen comprised CD4+ or CD8+ T cells sorted from blood, sampled in a trial of the OX40 agonist ivuxolimab.

CDR3 in amino acids: CASSFRLVTQYF. DNA for the CDR3: TGTGCCAGCAGCTTCAGACTGGTGACGCAGTATTTT. The V call is TRBV7-9, the J call TRBJ2-3; the D is unclear. CDR3 length: 12 residues. The ends were cut back, 3 bases at V and 9 bases at J, with 10 bases in the middle. Germline V lookup: CDR1 SEHNR, CDR2 FQNEAQ (reference sequence).